This TCR beta chain comes out of a study of T cell responses to AZD1222 COVID-19 vaccine. The CDR3 contains 15 residues. With V trimmed by 11 bases and J by 3 bases, 13 bases remained unmatched. The V gene's germline CDR1 is MDHEN and CDR2 SYDVKM. Regarding the study as a whole: Repertoire sampling was restricted to post-peak T cell response timepoints.

The table came from immunoSEQ multiplex PCR; TCRdb's copy has only in-frame clones and leaves some out. The repertoire has 250,000 to 300,000 clones, 90% to 95% of them found once; the top ten carry around 0.6%. Notes on this clone: Its antigen is not identified.

The rearrangement uses TRBV28 and TRBJ1-5; 7 nucleotides agree with TRBD1. This clonotype originated in an adult who received the AZD1222 COVID-19 vaccine. The sample was peripheral blood, taken 28 days after the second AZD1222 dose. The CDR3: CAGGRQGPTNQPQHF. For the CDR3, the DNA is TGTGCCGGGGGGAGACAGGGTCCTACCAATCAGCCCCAGCATTTT.